In this sample, the clone carrying this TCR beta chain turned up many times. No antigen is known for it. V lost 7 bases to trimming and J lost 1 base; unmatched junction nucleotides: 3. The CDR3 runs 12 residues. Germline assignment: CDR1 DFQATT and CDR2 SNEGSKA (reference sequence). These data belong to a study of T cells after yellow fever vaccination. Study at large: Preparation used SMART-Seq v4 Ultra Low Input for the low-cell-number fractions. Broader study findings: A large majority of primary-vaccination clones showed up again after the booster (under 98% CD4, roughly 91% CD8). A minor fraction of clonotypes spanned both CD4 and CD8 compartments. Abundant clonotypes from the bulk population could contaminate FACS-sorted repertoires.

TCRdb passed the 5' RACE reads through MiXCR, listing each CDR3 protein once. The table has fewer than 350,000 distinct CDR3 sequences, roughly 8.7% seen once; the top ten hold around 17%. This receptor was obtained from a man between 18 and 35 years old who received the YFV17D yellow fever vaccine. Sequenced material: PBMCs, taken on the day of the first yellow fever vaccination. This chain joins TRBV20-1 and TRBJ1-1, with 7 positions matching TRBD1. The CDR3: CSVRTGNTEAFF. In nucleotides, the CDR3 is TGCAGTGTTCGGACAGGGAACACTGAAGCTTTCTTT.